The 22 T cell receptor beta chains below come from one sample, sequenced in a study of T-cell memory formation after mild COVID-19. TCRdb analysed the 5' RACE reads with MiXCR anew, one entry per CDR3 protein. This sample carries about 260,000 distinct CDR3 sequences, under 8.5% of them seen once, and the ten largest clones take roughly 23%. The specimen was PBMCs or a T cell subset sorted from them (not recorded which). The receptors stem from a man aged 18 to 30 who had mild COVID-19 (a few samples of this study predate the infection). Cell type and time point are not known.

This clonotype showed up just a few times. The CDR3 is CSASGTGWSTAGYTF. DNA for the CDR3: TGCAGTGCGAGCGGGACAGGCTGGAGTACGGCTGGCTACACCTTC. This chain links TRBV20-1 with TRBJ1-2; TRBD1 matches at 8 bases. J lost 7 bases, V lost 6 bases, and 16 bases had no gene match. The CDR3 spans 15 residues. Looked up from germline, CDR1 is DFQATT and CDR2 is SNEGSKA (reference sequence).

The V and J genes are TRBV28 and TRBJ2-5; TRBD1 aligns across 7 bases. CDR1 is MDHEN, CDR2 SYDVKM, per germline. The CDR3 has 15 amino acids. The junction had 4 bases not matched to a gene; V was cut back by 1 base and J by 2 bases. The chain's CDR3 is CASSLLRGRQETQYF. CDR3 sequence (DNA): TGTGCCAGCAGTTTATTAAGGGGGCGGCAAGAGACCCAGTACTTC.

This clonotype was seen a handful of times. This chain uses TRBV6-5 with TRBJ1-6; D not resolved. The length of the CDR3 is 16 residues. V dropped 5 bases and J dropped 7 bases, with 18 bases sitting between them. Germline V gives CDR1 MNHEY, CDR2 SVGAGI. The CDR3 DNA follows: TGTGCCAGCAGTCCCTACACGGGGTCCGAGAATTCACCCCTCCACTTT. Its protein is CASSPYTGSENSPLHF.

The gene calls are TRBV4-1 and TRBJ1-2, with no clear D. Germline lookup yields CDR1 MGHRA and CDR2 YSYEKL. Trimming stripped 1 base from V and 4 bases from J, with 4 bases between. CDR3 length: 12 residues. In DNA form, the CDR3 reads TGCGCCAGCAGCCAAGGACTCTATGGCTACACCTTC. It yields the protein CASSQGLYGYTF.

This clonotype occurred many times. The chain carries TRBV6-1 and TRBJ1-1; maybe TRBD1 (6 bases). Germline V gene data show CDR1 as MNHNS and CDR2 as SASEGT. Trimming removed 4 bases at V and 3 bases at J, with 12 bases between. The CDR3 is made up of 14 amino acids. CDR3 loop: CASSARQADTEAFF. The CDR3 nucleotides read TGTGCCAGCAGTGCGAGACAGGCCGACACTGAAGCTTTCTTT.

This clonotype appeared a few times. This chain's CDR3 is CASSSGNKGPEAFF. Here the CDR3 DNA reads TGTGCCAGCTCATCCGGAAACAAGGGGCCTGAAGCTTTCTTT. V usage is TRBV18 and J usage is TRBJ1-1, with TRBD1 as a possible D gene (5 bases). The CDR3 sequence is 14 residues long. V was clipped by 5 bases and J by 6 bases, with 16 bases between them. Germline CDR1 KGHSH, CDR2 LQKENI.

This clonotype was picked up a small number of times. The rearrangement links TRBV4-2 to TRBJ2-7; D unclear. V was shortened by 0 bases and J by 3 bases, with 9 bases between the two germline ends. Germline V lookup: CDR1 LGHNA, CDR2 YNFKEQ. The CDR3 is 14 amino acids. CDR3 coding DNA: TGTGCCAGCAGCCAAGATAGTCGGGTCTACGAGCAGTACTTC. Translated, it gives CASSQDSRVYEQYF.

This clonotype has a handful of counts. This chain connects TRBV5-1 to TRBJ2-7, with 10 bases identical to TRBD1. The ends lost 4 bases at V and 6 bases at J; junction bases unmatched: 4. Germline CDR1 reads SGHRS; CDR2 reads YFSETQ. This CDR3 has 13 amino acids. The CDR3: CASSKGDRGEQYV. Here the CDR3 DNA reads TGCGCCAGCAGCAAGGGGGACAGGGGCGAGCAGTACGTC.

This clonotype has just a few counts. V gene TRBV7-6 combines with J gene TRBJ1-2; 7 bases agree with TRBD1. The CDR3 covers 16 residues. The germline CDR1 and CDR2 sequences are SGHVS and FNYEAQ. V trimming: 5 bases; J trimming: 5 bases; junction bases outside the gene matches: 14. DNA for the CDR3: TGTGCCAGCAGCCCTAGCCCGGGGACAGCACGATATGGCTACACCTTC. Translated: CASSPSPGTARYGYTF.

This clonotype was seen repeatedly, ten times or more. The chain is built from TRBV4-1 and TRBJ2-2, with 8 bases that match TRBD1. The length of the CDR3 is 15 residues. Per the germline V gene, CDR1 is MGHRA and CDR2 is YSYEKL. V dropped 4 bases and J dropped 6; count of bases not matched to a gene: 7. The CDR3 is CASSRTGGIAGELFF. The DNA for the CDR3 is TGCGCCAGCAGCCGTACAGGGGGGATCGCCGGGGAGCTGTTTTTT.

This clonotype appeared many times. The CDR3 here is CASSAGFEQYV. The CDR3 DNA reads as TGTGCCAGCAGTGCAGGGTTCGAGCAGTACGTC. V usage is TRBV12-3 or TRBV12-4 and J usage is TRBJ2-7; D might be TRBD1 (5 bases). CDR3 length: 11 amino acids. Trimming pared 5 bases from V and 6 bases from J, leaving 8 bases between.

This clonotype was found a few times. V usage is TRBV10-3 and J usage is TRBJ1-1; D call uncertain. V dropped 4 bases and J dropped 0 bases, with 12 bases sitting between them. This CDR3 contains 15 residues. Looked up from germline, CDR1 is ENHRY and CDR2 is SYGVKD. The CDR3 sequence is CAISGLIGMNTEAFF. DNA for the CDR3: TGTGCCATCAGTGGACTGATCGGGATGAACACTGAAGCTTTCTTT.

In its sample, this clonotype was seen many times. This chain joins TRBV5-1 and TRBJ1-1, with D unclear. V was cut by 0 bases and J by 4 bases, with 13 bases left in between. This CDR3 is built from 15 residues. Germline assignment: CDR1 SGHRS and CDR2 YFSETQ. The CDR3: CASSLDGPPITEAFF. CDR3 DNA sequence: TGCGCCAGCAGCTTGGATGGGCCGCCCATCACTGAAGCTTTCTTT.

V is TRBV6-5 and J is TRBJ1-6; 7 bases match TRBD1. This CDR3 contains 15 residues. Germline CDR1 reads MNHEY; CDR2 reads SVGAGI. The V segment lost 2 bases and the J segment 9 bases; nucleotides outside the gene matches: 7. CDR3 in DNA: TGTGCCAGCAGTTACCTAACAGGGGTGTTTTCACCCCTCCACTTT. Protein sequence: CASSYLTGVFSPLHF.

J is TRBJ1-2 and V is TRBV19; no reliable D call. The germline gives CDR1 LNHDA, CDR2 SQIVND (reference sequence). This CDR3 has 10 residues. V lost 5 bases to trimming and J lost 11 bases, with 9 bases between them. CDR3 region: CASSAGSYTF. CDR3 DNA: TGTGCCAGTAGTGCCGGTAGTTACACCTTC.

This clonotype has a count of ten or more. J is TRBJ1-2 and V is TRBV29-1; the D is unclear. The CDR3 loop spans 13 amino acids. CDR1 is SQVTM and CDR2 is ANQGSEA in the germline V gene. V was shortened by 7 bases and J by 5 bases, with 17 bases between the two germline ends. The CDR3 region is CSDREGALYGYTF. In DNA, the CDR3 is TGCAGCGACCGAGAAGGAGCCCTATATGGCTACACCTTC.

At least ten counts were recorded for this clonotype. The rearrangement links TRBV7-2 to TRBJ2-2; D is unresolved. CDR1 and CDR2 (germline): SGHTA, FQGNSA. The CDR3 length is 16 residues. V was clipped by 2 bases and J by 0 bases, with 10 bases between them. CDR3 DNA: TGTGCCAGCAGCTTAAAGGTACCGGCGAACACCGGGGAGCTGTTTTTT. Its translation: CASSLKVPANTGELFF.

The gene calls are TRBV7-9 and TRBJ1-5; 8 nucleotides agree with TRBD1. CDR1 is SEHNR, CDR2 FQNEAQ, per germline (reference sequence). Trimming took 5 bases from V and 5 from J; bases not matched to a gene: 8. The CDR3 is 15 amino acids. CDR3 amino acids: CASSRGTGPDQPQHF. The DNA for the CDR3 is TGTGCCAGCAGCCGCGGGACAGGCCCCGATCAGCCCCAGCATTTT.

This clonotype came up a few times. The CDR3 bases are TGCAGTGCTTCTCTCACAAAAGGAAACACCATATATTTT. Encoded protein: CSASLTKGNTIYF. The rearrangement joins TRBV20-1 to TRBJ1-3; D uncertain. This CDR3 has 13 amino acids. The germline gives CDR1 DFQATT, CDR2 SNEGSKA (reference sequence). The germline V and J ends were trimmed by 5 bases and 4 bases, with 12 bases remaining between them.

V gene TRBV5-1 combines with J gene TRBJ2-6; D is unresolved. The CDR3 covers 16 residues. The germline CDR1 and CDR2 sequences are SGHRS and YFSETQ. V gave up 4 bases and J gave up 0 bases, with 11 bases separating them. Here the CDR3 reads CASSPEGSSGANVLTF. In DNA form, the CDR3 reads TGCGCCAGCAGCCCTGAAGGCAGCTCTGGGGCCAACGTCCTGACTTTC.

V usage is TRBV7-9 and J usage is TRBJ1-5, with D perhaps matching TRBD1 (6 bases). This CDR3 is built from 15 residues. The V gene lost 5 bases and the J gene lost 3 bases, with 14 bases spanning the gap. CDR1 and CDR2 (germline): SEHNR, FQNEAQ (reference sequence). CDR3 bases: TGTGCCAGCAGCCCTACCCGGGACACCAATCAGCCCCAGCATTTT. Encoded protein: CASSPTRDTNQPQHF.

This clonotype was seen a few times. The DNA for the CDR3 is TGTGCCAGCAGCGACCGACAGGGGAAGAATTCACCCCTCCACTTT. It translates to CASSDRQGKNSPLHF. J is TRBJ1-6 and V is TRBV6-5, with 8 bases identical to TRBD1. In germline, CDR1 is MNHEY, CDR2 SVGAGI. The CDR3 runs 15 residues. V was clipped by 6 bases and J by 7 bases; unmatched bases: 8.